This TCR beta chain was sequenced for a study of T cell therapy after organ transplantation. Study overall: Expansion used a peptide pool of 30 HLA class I and II CMV epitopes. After therapy, patients were monitored for around 30 weeks. Study conclusions and caveats: Lower pretherapy CD8 clonality went with larger post-therapy fold change.

The V end was cut by 0 bases, the J end by 2 bases, with 14 bases between. In germline, CDR1 is LGHNA, CDR2 YSLEER. CDR3 length equals 17 residues. Notes on this clone: Antigen specificity is unknown.

Measured with immunoSEQ multiplex PCR; TCRdb has only the in-frame clones, and not every one. There are about 50,000 clones in the sample; less than 95% occur only once, and 2.5% to 3.5% lies in the top ten. The sequenced sample was CD8+ T cells from blood, obtained before autologous CMV-specific T cell therapy. This TCR derives from a human patient who had received a solid organ transplant and had CMV disease. The chain joins TRBV4-3 to TRBJ2-1; no reliable D call. This CDR3 is CASSQDLSFSTYNEQFF. The CDR3, as DNA: TGCGCCAGCAGCCAAGACCTTTCGTTTTCCACCTACAATGAGCAGTTCTTC.